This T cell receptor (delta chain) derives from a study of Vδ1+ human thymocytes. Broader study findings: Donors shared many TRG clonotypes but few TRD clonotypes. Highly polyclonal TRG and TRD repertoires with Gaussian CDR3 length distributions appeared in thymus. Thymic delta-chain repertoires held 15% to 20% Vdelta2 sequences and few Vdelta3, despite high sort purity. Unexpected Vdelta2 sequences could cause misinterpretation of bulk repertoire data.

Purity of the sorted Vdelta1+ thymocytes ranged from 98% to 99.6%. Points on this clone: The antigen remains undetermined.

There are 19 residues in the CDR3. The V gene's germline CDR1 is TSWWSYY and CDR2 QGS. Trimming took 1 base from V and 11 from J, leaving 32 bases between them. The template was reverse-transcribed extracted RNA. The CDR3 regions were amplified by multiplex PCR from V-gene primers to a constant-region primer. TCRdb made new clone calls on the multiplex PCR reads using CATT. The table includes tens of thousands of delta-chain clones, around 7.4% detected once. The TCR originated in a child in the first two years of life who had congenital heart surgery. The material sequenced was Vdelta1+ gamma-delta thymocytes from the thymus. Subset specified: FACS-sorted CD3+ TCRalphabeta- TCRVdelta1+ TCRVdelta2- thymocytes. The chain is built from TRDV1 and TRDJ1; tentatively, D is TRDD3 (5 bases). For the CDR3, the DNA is TGTGCTCTTGGGGAACGGATCGGGGGTCTTCACACTCACGCAAAAAAGCTCATCTTT. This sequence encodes CALGERIGGLHTHAKKLIF.